This TCR beta chain was observed in a study of blood T cell repertoires in COVID-19. About the study: There were acute and convalescent COVID-19 samples, and they came from the United States, Italy and Spain. In each case, the material was cDNA or gDNA derived from T cells, B-cell-depleted T cells, or PBMCs.

Source study methods: Reference gene primers were amplified, and this amplification served to estimate nucleated cell counts. Measured with immunoSEQ multiplex PCR; TCRdb has only the in-frame clones, and not every one. D and trimming come from the DNA, and the V and J calls and clone size come from that table. The table lists around 15,000 clones, about 88% of them singletons. Losses at the gene ends were 0 bases for V and 7 bases for J; bases not matched to a gene: 0. The CDR3 runs 13 residues. Germline-derived CDR1 and CDR2 are MNHEY and SMNVEV (reference sequence). V usage is TRBV27 and J usage is TRBJ1-5; 7 bases fit TRBD1. The source is a woman in her 70s in a cohort sampled during active or convalescent COVID-19. Input material: peripheral blood. The CDR3 nucleotides read TGTGCCAGCAGTTTATCGGGACAGCAGCCCCAGCATTTT. Translating it yields CASSLSGQQPQHF.